Listed here are 23 T cell receptor beta chains from one sample, sequenced in a study of blood T cell repertoires in COVID-19. Using immunoSEQ multiplex PCR, the repertoire was profiled, and TCRdb retains in-frame clones only, with some absent. The sample shows about 46,000 clones, around 85% of them seen only once. The sequenced material came from peripheral blood. These receptors all come from an elderly woman with COVID-19, enrolled during active disease.

This chain uses TRBV4-1 with TRBJ2-7, with 8 bases identical to TRBD2. The CDR3 has 16 amino acids. The ends lost 2 bases at V and 0 bases at J; junction bases unmatched: 6. Germline V gives CDR1 MGHRA, CDR2 YSYEKL. The CDR3: CASSQRTSPSSYEQYF. The CDR3 DNA reads as TGCGCCAGCAGCCAACGGACTAGCCCCAGCTCCTACGAGCAGTACTTC.

This chain connects TRBV9 to TRBJ2-3; weak D call: TRBD1 (5 bases). This CDR3 contains 15 residues. Germline V lookup: CDR1 SGDLS, CDR2 YYNGEE. V was clipped by 4 bases and J by 0 bases, with 12 bases between them. CDR3 sequence: CASSYQGFSTDTQYF. CDR3 DNA: TGTGCCAGCAGCTATCAGGGATTTAGCACAGATACGCAGTATTTT.

The rearrangement joins TRBV9 to TRBJ2-1, with D unclear. This CDR3 spans 14 amino acids. Germline V gives CDR1 SGDLS, CDR2 YYNGEE. Trimming shortened V by 2 bases and J by 6 bases, and 12 bases separated the two germline ends. In DNA form, the CDR3 reads TGTGCCAGCAGCGTCGCGACCGCGGTCAATGAGCAGTTCTTC. Encoded protein: CASSVATAVNEQFF.

The chain joins TRBV5-1 to TRBJ1-4, with TRBD1 matching over 10 bases. Germline loops: CDR1 SGHRS, CDR2 YFSETQ. The CDR3 spans 16 residues. Trimming took 4 bases from V and 4 from J; bases not matched to a gene: 7. The CDR3 loop reads CASSRQGAENNEKLFF. CDR3 nucleotides: TGCGCCAGCAGCCGACAGGGGGCAGAGAATAATGAAAAACTGTTTTTT.

The genes are TRBV20-1 and TRBJ1-1; 9 bases agree with TRBD1. V shed 6 bases and J 9 bases; nucleotides not matched to a gene: 5. Germline CDR1 is DFQATT and CDR2 is SNEGSKA (reference sequence). The length of the CDR3 is 11 residues. This CDR3 reads CSARTGAQAFF. The CDR3 nucleotides are TGCAGTGCGCGGACAGGGGCTCAAGCTTTCTTT.

This sequence joins TRBV20-1 and TRBJ2-7; no firm D call. The length of the CDR3 is 11 residues. Germline CDR1 reads DFQATT; CDR2 reads SNEGSKA (reference sequence). V lost 0 bases and J 3 bases, leaving 3 bases between the germline ends. The CDR3 loop reads CSARDLYEQYF. The CDR3 DNA follows: TGCAGTGCTAGAGATCTCTACGAGCAGTACTTC.

The chain is built from TRBV28 and TRBJ2-7; no clear D gene. CDR3 length: 12 amino acids. Germline V lookup: CDR1 MDHEN, CDR2 SYDVKM. Trimming left V 5 bases short and J 2 bases short, with 7 bases between. CDR3 sequence (DNA): TGTGCCAGCAGTCCCCCCACCTACGAGCAGTACTTC. Its protein is CASSPPTYEQYF.

The chain carries TRBV5-5 and TRBJ2-1, with 8 bases identical to TRBD2. CDR3 length: 16 residues. V lost 4 bases and J lost 0; bases outside the gene matches: 6. Germline values: CDR1 SGHKS, CDR2 YYEKEE (reference sequence). Here the CDR3 reads CASSPIAGNSYNEQFF. The DNA for the CDR3 is TGTGCCAGCAGCCCAATAGCGGGAAACTCCTACAATGAGCAGTTCTTC.

The rearrangement links TRBV7-2 to TRBJ2-7; 7 bases match TRBD1. The CDR3 totals 13 residues. V lost 2 bases, J lost 5 bases, and 3 bases stayed unmatched. Germline V gene lookup returns CDR1 SGHTA and CDR2 FQGNSA. Here the CDR3 DNA reads TGTGCCAGCAGCTTAAGCAGGGGGAACGAGCAGTACTTC. This translates into CASSLSRGNEQYF.

The count of this clone is one. The genes are TRBV10-3 and TRBJ2-3, with 9 bases matching TRBD1. Germline lookup yields CDR1 ENHRY and CDR2 SYGVKD. Trimming at V came to 6 bases and at J to 1 base, leaving 8 bases not matched to a gene. This CDR3 is built from 16 residues. As DNA, the CDR3 is TGTGCCATCAGCCTCCGGGACAGGGAGGGCACAGATACGCAGTATTTT. Protein product: CAISLRDREGTDTQYF.

The genes are TRBV18 and TRBJ2-3; the match to TRBD2 covers 14 bases. The length of the CDR3 is 18 residues. Trimming took 4 bases from V and 2 from J; bases not matched to a gene: 8. The germline V gene encodes CDR1 KGHSH and CDR2 LQKENI. As DNA, the CDR3 is TGTGCCAGCTCACACCGGACTAGCGGGAGGACTCCCACAGATACGCAGTATTTT. Translation gives CASSHRTSGRTPTDTQYF. Together with reference TRBV18 and TRBJ2-3, the CDR3 gives the full variable domain: NAGVMQNPRHLVRRRGQEARLRCSPMKGHSHVYWYRQLPEEGLKFMVYLQKENIIDESGMPKERFSAEFPKEGPSILRIQQVVRGDSAAYFCASSHRTSGRTPTDTQYFGPGTRLTVL.

V usage is TRBV6-5 and J usage is TRBJ2-1; 8 positions match TRBD2. Germline CDR1 MNHEY, CDR2 SVGAGI. The CDR3 has 15 residues. Germline trimming cut 6 bases from V and 8 bases from J; bases unmatched to any gene: 12. The CDR3 DNA reads as TGTGCCAGCAGCCCCCGGCGCGGGGGGAGCGATGAGCAGTTCTTC. Its protein product is CASSPRRGGSDEQFF.

V and J are TRBV28 and TRBJ2-5; 12 bases fit TRBD2. Germline V gene lookup returns CDR1 MDHEN and CDR2 SYDVKM. The J segment lost 4 bases and the V segment lost 5 bases, leaving 5 bases of the junction unmatched. The CDR3 consists of 15 residues. CDR3 amino acids: CASSNPGLAGETQYF. The CDR3 DNA follows: TGTGCCAGCAGTAACCCGGGACTAGCGGGAGAGACCCAGTACTTC. Looking up the rest from reference TRBV28 and TRBJ2-5 gives the full variable domain: DVKVTQSSRYLVKRTGEKVFLECVQDMDHENMFWYRQDPGLGLRLIYFSYDVKMKEKGDIPEGYSVSREKKERFSLILESASTNQTSMYLCASSNPGLAGETQYFGPGTRLLVL.

The V and J genes are TRBV9 and TRBJ2-5; a weak D match, TRBD2 (6 bases). Germline V lookup: CDR1 SGDLS, CDR2 YYNGEE. This CDR3 is built from 14 residues. V was trimmed by 0 bases and J by 5 bases, leaving 11 bases between them. The CDR3 bases are TGTGCCAGCAGCGTAGACGGGGGAAGGGAGACCCAGTACTTC. Residues: CASSVDGGRETQYF.

CDR3 in amino acids: CASRGGGQGNNYGYTF. For the CDR3, the DNA is TGTGCCAGCAGAGGGGGAGGGCAGGGGAATAACTATGGCTACACCTTC. V is TRBV9 and J is TRBJ1-2, with a weak D call TRBD1 (6 bases). Germline CDR1 SGDLS, CDR2 YYNGEE. The CDR3 length is 16 residues. V was trimmed by 5 bases and J by 1 base, leaving 18 bases between them. The full variable domain, in which reference TRBV9 and TRBJ1-2 provide the parts outside the CDR3, is DSGVTQTPKHLITATGQRVTLRCSPRSGDLSVYWYQQSLDQGLQFLIQYYNGEERAKGNILERFSAQQFPDLHSELNLSSLELGDSALYFCASRGGGQGNNYGYTFGSGTRLTVV.

The chain recombines TRBV7-2 with TRBJ2-1; TRBD2 aligns across 8 bases. The germline V gene has CDR1 SGHTA and CDR2 FQGNSA. This CDR3 region has 15 residues. J gave up 2 bases and V 2 bases, and 2 bases lay outside the gene matches. The CDR3 DNA reads TGTGCCAGCAGCTTATTGCGGGGGGCCTACAATGAGCAGTTCTTC. It encodes CASSLLRGAYNEQFF.

The gene calls are TRBV13 and TRBJ2-1; 12 bases fit TRBD2. The CDR3 spans 17 residues. The germline gives CDR1 PRHDT, CDR2 FYEKMQ (reference sequence). The V and J ends lost 0 bases and 8 bases, in that order; junction bases with no gene match: 8. The CDR3 DNA is TGTGCCAGCAGCTTAGGCACTAGCGGGGGGCTCTTAGATGAGCAGTTCTTC. Translated: CASSLGTSGGLLDEQFF. The variable domain in full, with the rest retrieved from reference TRBV13 and TRBJ2-1, is AAGVIQSPRHLIKEKRETATLKCYPIPRHDTVYWYQQGPGQDPQFLISFYEKMQSDKGSIPDRFSAQQFSDYHSELNMSSLELGDSALYFCASSLGTSGGLLDEQFFGPGTRLTVL.

The V and J genes are TRBV25-1 and TRBJ1-2; 9 nucleotides agree with TRBD1. The CDR3 totals 16 residues. Trimming at V came to 7 bases and at J to 2 bases, leaving 11 bases not matched to a gene. Germline V gene sequence: CDR1 MGHDK, CDR2 SYGVNS. The CDR3 region has the DNA TGTGCCAGCACAGGGTCGGACAGGGGCAAGAACTATGGCTACACCTTC. It encodes CASTGSDRGKNYGYTF.

This sequence joins TRBV6-2 or TRBV6-3 and TRBJ1-1; 7 bases are shared with TRBD1. This CDR3 region has 17 residues. Trimming removed 1 base from V and 0 bases from J; junction bases left unmatched: 8. Germline V CDR1 and CDR2: MNHEY, SVGEGT. Written as DNA, the CDR3 is TGTGCCAGCAGTTACTTAAGGGGGCGCAGGATGAACACTGAAGCTTTCTTT. Translated: CASSYLRGRRMNTEAFF.

V is TRBV5-5 and J is TRBJ1-3, with D uncertain. Trimming took 4 bases from V and 0 from J, leaving 11 bases between them. The CDR3 covers 15 residues. Germline V gene data show CDR1 as SGHKS and CDR2 as YYEKEE (reference sequence). CDR3 sequence (DNA): TGTGCCAGCAGCATTGAGGCGGGCTCTGGAAACACCATATATTTT. Translated, it gives CASSIEAGSGNTIYF.

J is TRBJ2-7 and V is TRBV11-2, with 8 bases fitting TRBD1. The V gene end was trimmed by 4 bases and the J gene end by 4 bases; junction bases not matched to a gene: 12. Germline-derived CDR1 and CDR2 are SGHAT and FQNNGV. CDR3 size: 16 residues. The CDR3 DNA is TGTGCCAGCAGCTCTGCAGGGGGCCCTCCCCTTTACGAGCAGTACTTC. Protein product: CASSSAGGPPLYEQYF.

V is TRBV7-2 and J is TRBJ1-4; possible D gene TRBD1, 5 bases. Germline V gives CDR1 SGHTA, CDR2 FQGNSA. The CDR3 totals 14 residues. The V and J ends lost 4 bases and 0 bases respectively, with 6 bases between them. The DNA for the CDR3 is TGTGCCAGCAGCTCCAGGGCAACTAATGAAAAACTGTTTTTT. It codes for CASSSRATNEKLFF.

The sample holds a few counts of this clone. The chain recombines TRBV29-1 with TRBJ1-2, with 7 bases that match TRBD1. The junction had 8 bases not matched to a gene; V was cut back by 5 bases and J by 8 bases. Germline V lookup: CDR1 SQVTM, CDR2 ANQGSEA. The CDR3 is 12 amino acids. The DNA for the CDR3 is TGCAGCGTTTATACAGGGGTTCAGGGCTACACCTTC. Its translation is CSVYTGVQGYTF.